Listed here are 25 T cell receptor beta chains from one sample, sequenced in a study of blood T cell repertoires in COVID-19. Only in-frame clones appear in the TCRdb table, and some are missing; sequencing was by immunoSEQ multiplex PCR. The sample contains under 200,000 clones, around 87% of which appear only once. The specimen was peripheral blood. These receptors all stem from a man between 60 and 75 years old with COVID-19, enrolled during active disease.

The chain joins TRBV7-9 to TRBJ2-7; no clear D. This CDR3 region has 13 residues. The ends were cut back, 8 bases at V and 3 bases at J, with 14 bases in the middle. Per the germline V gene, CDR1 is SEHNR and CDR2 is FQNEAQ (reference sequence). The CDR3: CASVPTGGYEQYF. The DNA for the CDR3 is TGTGCCAGCGTACCCACTGGTGGCTACGAGCAGTACTTC.

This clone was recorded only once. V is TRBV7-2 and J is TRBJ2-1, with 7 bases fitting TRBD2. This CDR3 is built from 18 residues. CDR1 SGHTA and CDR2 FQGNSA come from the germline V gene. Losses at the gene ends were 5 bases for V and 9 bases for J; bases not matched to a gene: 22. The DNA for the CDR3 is TGTGCCAGCAGCCTACTTCGCGGCGGGGGAAGACGGGTAGGTGAGCAGTTCTTC. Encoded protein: CASSLLRGGGRRVGEQFF.

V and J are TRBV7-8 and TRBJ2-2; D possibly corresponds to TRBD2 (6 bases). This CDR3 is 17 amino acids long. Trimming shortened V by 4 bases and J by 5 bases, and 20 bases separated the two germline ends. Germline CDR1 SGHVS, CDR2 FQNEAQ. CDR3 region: CASSSRLGREPTGELFF. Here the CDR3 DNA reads TGTGCCAGCAGCTCACGGTTGGGGCGGGAACCAACCGGGGAGCTGTTTTTT.

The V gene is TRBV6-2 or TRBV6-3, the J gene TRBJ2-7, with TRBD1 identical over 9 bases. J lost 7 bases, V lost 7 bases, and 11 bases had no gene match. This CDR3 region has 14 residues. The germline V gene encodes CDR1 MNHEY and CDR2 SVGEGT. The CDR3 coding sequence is TGTGCCAGCAACCCGGGACAGGGTATTGGGGAGCAGTACTTC. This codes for CASNPGQGIGEQYF.

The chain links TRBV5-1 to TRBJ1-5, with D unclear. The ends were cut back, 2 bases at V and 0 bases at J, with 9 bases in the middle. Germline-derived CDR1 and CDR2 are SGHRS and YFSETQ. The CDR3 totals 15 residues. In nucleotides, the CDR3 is TGCGCCAGCAGCTTTTCGTCCGGTAGCAATCAGCCCCAGCATTTT. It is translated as CASSFSSGSNQPQHF.

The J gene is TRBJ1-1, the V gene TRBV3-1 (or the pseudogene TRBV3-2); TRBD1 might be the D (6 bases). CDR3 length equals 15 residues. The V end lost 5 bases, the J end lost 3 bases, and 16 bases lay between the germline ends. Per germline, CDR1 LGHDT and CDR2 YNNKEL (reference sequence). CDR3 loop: CASSDLGGGYTEAFF. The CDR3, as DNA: TGTGCCAGCAGCGATTTAGGGGGGGGCTACACTGAAGCTTTCTTT.

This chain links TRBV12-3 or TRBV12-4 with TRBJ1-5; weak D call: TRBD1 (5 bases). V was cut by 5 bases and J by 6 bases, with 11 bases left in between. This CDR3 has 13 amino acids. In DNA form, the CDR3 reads TGTGCCAGCAGTCCGATCGGGGGTCAGCCCCAGCATTTT. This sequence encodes CASSPIGGQPQHF.

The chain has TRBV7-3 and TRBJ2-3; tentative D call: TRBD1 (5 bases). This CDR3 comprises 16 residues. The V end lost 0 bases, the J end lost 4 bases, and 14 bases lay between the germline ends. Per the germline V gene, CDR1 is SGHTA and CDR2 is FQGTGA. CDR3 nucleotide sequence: TGTGCCAGCAGCTTAACCCCTGACAGTGGGGCAGATACGCAGTATTTT. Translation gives CASSLTPDSGADTQYF.

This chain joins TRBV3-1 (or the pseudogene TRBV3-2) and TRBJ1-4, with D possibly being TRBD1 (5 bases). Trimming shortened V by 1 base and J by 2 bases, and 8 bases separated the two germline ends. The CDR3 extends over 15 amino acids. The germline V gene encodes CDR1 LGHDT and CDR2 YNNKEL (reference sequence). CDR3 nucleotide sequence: TGTGCCAGCAGCCAAGTCCCAGGGACTAATGAAAAACTGTTTTTT. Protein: CASSQVPGTNEKLFF.

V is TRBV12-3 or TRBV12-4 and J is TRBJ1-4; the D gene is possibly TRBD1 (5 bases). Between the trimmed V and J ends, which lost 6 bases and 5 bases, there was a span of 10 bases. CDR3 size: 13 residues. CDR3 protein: CASSRDSNEKLFF. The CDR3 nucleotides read TGTGCCAGCAGCAGGGACTCGAATGAAAAACTGTTTTTT.

In DNA, the CDR3 is TGTGCCAGCAGTTACCAACCGGGACAGGATTACGAGCAGTACTTC. The encoded protein is CASSYQPGQDYEQYF. The chain is built from TRBV6-2 or TRBV6-3 and TRBJ2-7; TRBD1 agrees at 8 bases. The ends lost 2 bases at V and 4 bases at J; junction bases unmatched: 7. The CDR3 sequence is 15 residues long. Germline V gives CDR1 MNHEY, CDR2 SVGEGT.

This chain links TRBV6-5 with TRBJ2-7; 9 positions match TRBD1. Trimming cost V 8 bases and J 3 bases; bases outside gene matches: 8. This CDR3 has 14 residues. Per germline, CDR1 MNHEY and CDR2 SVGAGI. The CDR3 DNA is TGTGCCAGCGGAACCGGGACAGGGTTCTACGAGCAGTACTTC. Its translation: CASGTGTGFYEQYF.

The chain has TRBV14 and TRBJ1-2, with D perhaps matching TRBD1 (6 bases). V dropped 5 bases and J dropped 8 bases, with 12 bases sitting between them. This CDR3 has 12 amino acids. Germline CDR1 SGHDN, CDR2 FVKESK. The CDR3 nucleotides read TGTGCCAGCAGCTTAACAGGGTTAGGCTACACCTTC. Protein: CASSLTGLGYTF.

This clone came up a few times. CDR3 nucleotide sequence: TGTGCCACCAGTGATGGGACTAGCGGGAGGGCCGGGGAGACCCAGTACTTC. As protein: CATSDGTSGRAGETQYF. The gene calls are TRBV24-1 and TRBJ2-5; 16 bases agree with TRBD2. Germline loops: CDR1 KGHDR, CDR2 SFDVKD. The CDR3 loop spans 17 amino acids. Unmatched junction bases numbered 5, after V lost 3 bases and J lost 5 bases.

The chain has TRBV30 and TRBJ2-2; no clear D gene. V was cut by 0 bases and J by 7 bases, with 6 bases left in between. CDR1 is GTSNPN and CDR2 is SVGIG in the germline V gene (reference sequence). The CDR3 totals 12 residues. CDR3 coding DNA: TGTGCCTGGAGTGTACGAGGCGGGGAGCTGTTTTTT. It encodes CAWSVRGGELFF.

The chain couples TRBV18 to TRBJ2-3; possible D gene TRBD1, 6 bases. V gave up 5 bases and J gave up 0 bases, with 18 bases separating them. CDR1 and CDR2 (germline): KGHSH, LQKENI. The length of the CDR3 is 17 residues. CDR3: CASSSITGTTSTDTQYF. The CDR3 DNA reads TGTGCCAGCTCAAGCATTACAGGGACCACTAGCACAGATACGCAGTATTTT.

The chain's CDR3 is CASSTKREGGFF. In nucleotides, the CDR3 is TGTGCCAGCAGCACCAAGCGGGAGGGGGGGTTCTTC. V usage is TRBV7-2 and J usage is TRBJ2-1; 10 nucleotides match TRBD2. The CDR3 has 12 residues. CDR1 is SGHTA and CDR2 is FQGNSA in the germline V gene. The V segment lost 5 bases and the J segment 15 bases; nucleotides outside the gene matches: 7.

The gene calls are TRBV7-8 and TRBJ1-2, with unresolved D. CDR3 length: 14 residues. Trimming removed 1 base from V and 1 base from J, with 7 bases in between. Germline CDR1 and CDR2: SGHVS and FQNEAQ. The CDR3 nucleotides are TGTGCCAGCAGCTTAGAGGAGAATAACTATGGCTACACCTTC. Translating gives CASSLEENNYGYTF.

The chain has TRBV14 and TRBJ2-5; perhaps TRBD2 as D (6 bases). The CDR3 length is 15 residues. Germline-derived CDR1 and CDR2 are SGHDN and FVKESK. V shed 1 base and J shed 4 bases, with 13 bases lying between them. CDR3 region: CASSQAGLRGETQYF. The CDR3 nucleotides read TGTGCCAGCAGCCAAGCTGGCCTGCGGGGAGAGACCCAGTACTTC.

The CDR3 DNA sequence: TGTGCCAGCAGCCTCAGGCCAGAGACGGATGGCTACACCTTC. It is translated as CASSLRPETDGYTF. The rearrangement links TRBV6-2 or TRBV6-3 to TRBJ1-2, with unresolved D. The CDR3 is made up of 14 amino acids. Looked up from germline, CDR1 is MNHEY and CDR2 is SVGEGT. V lost 6 bases, J lost 6 bases, and 17 bases lay in between.

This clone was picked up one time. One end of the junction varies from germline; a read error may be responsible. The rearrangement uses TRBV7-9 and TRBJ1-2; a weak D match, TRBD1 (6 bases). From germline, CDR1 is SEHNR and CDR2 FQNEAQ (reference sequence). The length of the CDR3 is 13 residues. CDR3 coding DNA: TGTGCCAGCAGCCTGTCGACCCGGGACAATTATCGTTTC. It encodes CASSLSTRDNYRF.

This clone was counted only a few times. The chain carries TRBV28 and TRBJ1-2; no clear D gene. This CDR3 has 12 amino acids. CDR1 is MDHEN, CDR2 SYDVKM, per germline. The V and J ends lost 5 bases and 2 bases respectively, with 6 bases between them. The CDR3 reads CASSPGNYGYTF. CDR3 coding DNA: TGTGCCAGCAGTCCGGGGAACTATGGCTACACCTTC.

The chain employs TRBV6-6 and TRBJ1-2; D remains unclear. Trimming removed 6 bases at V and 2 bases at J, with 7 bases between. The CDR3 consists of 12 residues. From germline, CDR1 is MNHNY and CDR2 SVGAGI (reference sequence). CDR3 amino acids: CASSPRNYGYTF. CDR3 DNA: TGTGCCAGCAGCCCGAGAAACTATGGCTACACCTTC.

CDR3 loop: CASSFGLAGDSGELFF. The CDR3 nucleotides read TGTGCCAGCAGCTTTGGACTAGCGGGAGATAGCGGGGAGCTGTTTTTT. This chain uses TRBV7-9 with TRBJ2-2; 13 bases map to TRBD2. This CDR3 comprises 16 residues. The V and J ends lost 3 bases and 7 bases, in that order; junction bases with no gene match: 5. Germline CDR1 and CDR2: SEHNR and FQNEAQ (reference sequence).

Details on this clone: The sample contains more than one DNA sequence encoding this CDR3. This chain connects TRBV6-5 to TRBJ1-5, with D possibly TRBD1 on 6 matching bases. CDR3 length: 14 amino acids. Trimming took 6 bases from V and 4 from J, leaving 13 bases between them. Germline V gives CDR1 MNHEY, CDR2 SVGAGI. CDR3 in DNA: TGTGCCAGCAGCCCGACAGGTGGGAATCAGCCCCAGCATTTT. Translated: CASSPTGGNQPQHF.